The rows below give T cell receptor beta chains drawn from one sample of a study of T-cell reconstitution after alpha-beta-depleted transplantation in children. TCRdb itself ran the PCR reads through MiXCR, one entry per CDR3 protein. The repertoire holds some 290,000 distinct CDR3 sequences, around 25% seen once, with about a tenth in the top ten. Sequenced here: PBMCs, mostly from graft donor cells, sampled 180 days after TCRalphabeta/CD19-depleted stem cell transplant. The receptors stem from a male patient between 5 and 17 years old who had a stem cell transplant for acute lymphoblastic leukemia, so the T cells may come from the graft donor. CDR3s include the opening cysteine and the closing phenylalanine or tryptophan. D genes are given only for firm matches. Size tells how often a clone was seen (once, few, many) or the class of an expanded clone, and some rows leave it out.

TRBJ2-7	few	-	TRBV9	TGTGCCAGCAGCGTAGGGGATAGCGCAGCCTACGAGCAGTACTTC	CASSVGDSAAYEQYF
TRBJ2-2	few	TRBD1	TRBV3-1	TGTGCCAGCAGCCATCCCACAGGGGCCGGGGAGCTGTTTTTT	CASSHPTGAGELFF
TRBJ1-2	-	-	TRBV12-3/TRBV12-4	TGTGCCAGCAGTGTGCTTACCCCTCTCCTTTTC	CASSVLTPLLF
TRBJ2-2	-	-	TRBV7-6	TGTGCCAGCAGCCCAGCCGGGACTCTGATCACCGGGGAGCTGTTTTTT	CASSPAGTLITGELFF
TRBJ1-2	-	-	TRBV7-8	TGTGCCAGCAGCTTGCAGGGGAGGGGCTACACCTTC	CASSLQGRGYTF
TRBJ2-7	-	-	TRBV4-2	TGTGCCATGGGCCCCGGGCTCCGGTGCGAGCAGTACTTC	CAMGPGLRCEQYF
TRBJ1-5	-	-	TRBV25-1	TGTGCCAGCAGTGAATACGGGACACTCGATCAGCCCCAGCATTTT	CASSEYGTLDQPQHF
TRBJ2-1	few	-	TRBV7-8	TGTGCCAGCAGCCTAGGGGAGAATGAGCAGTTCTTC	CASSLGENEQFF
TRBJ2-4	few	-	TRBV7-9	TGTGCCAGCAGCTTAGCAGGGTTTGGGAACATTCAGTACTTC	CASSLAGFGNIQYF
TRBJ2-7	many	-	TRBV9	TGTGCCAGCAGCGTCGGGGACGGTTACGAGCAGTACTTC	CASSVGDGYEQYF
TRBJ2-1	many	TRBD2	TRBV20-1	TGCAGTGCTAGGACTAGCGGCTACAATGAGCAGTTCTTC	CSARTSGYNEQFF
TRBJ1-2	-	-	TRBV5-1	TGCGCCAGCAGTCCCGGCAGGGCCAGTTATGGCTACACCTTC	CASSPGRASYGYTF
TRBJ1-5	few	-	TRBV29-1	TGCAGCGTTGTGTATAGCAATCAGCCCCAGCATTTT	CSVVYSNQPQHF
TRBJ2-1	many	TRBD2	TRBV5-5	TGTGCCAGCAGCTTCGGGGGAGGGCCTTACAATGAGCAGTTCTTC	CASSFGGGPYNEQFF
TRBJ2-7	few	-	TRBV3-1	TGTGCCAGCAGCCAACTGGGGACGGGGCTCTACGAGCAGTACTTC	CASSQLGTGLYEQYF
TRBJ1-5	-	TRBD1	TRBV20-1	TGCAGTGCTAGAGCGACAGGGGTTCAGCCCCAGCATTTT	CSARATGVQPQHF
TRBJ2-1	few	TRBD2	TRBV20-1	TGCAGTGCTAGGGCCGGGGGGAATGAGCAGTTCTTC	CSARAGGNEQFF
TRBJ2-1	-	-	TRBV18	TGTGCCAGCTCACTGGAGCGGAGGAGAGGGTACAATGAGCAGTTCTTC	CASSLERRRGYNEQFF
TRBJ2-7	few	-	TRBV27	TGTGCCAGCAGTCCTCGTGCGCTTCGTACCTACGAGCAGTACTTC	CASSPRALRTYEQYF
TRBJ2-7	-	-	TRBV20-1	TGCAGTGCTAGACCCTACGAGCAGTACTTC	CSARPYEQYF
TRBJ2-7	-	TRBD1	TRBV6-1	TGTGCCAGCAGTACAGGGGGATCCCCCTACGAGCAGTACTTC	CASSTGGSPYEQYF